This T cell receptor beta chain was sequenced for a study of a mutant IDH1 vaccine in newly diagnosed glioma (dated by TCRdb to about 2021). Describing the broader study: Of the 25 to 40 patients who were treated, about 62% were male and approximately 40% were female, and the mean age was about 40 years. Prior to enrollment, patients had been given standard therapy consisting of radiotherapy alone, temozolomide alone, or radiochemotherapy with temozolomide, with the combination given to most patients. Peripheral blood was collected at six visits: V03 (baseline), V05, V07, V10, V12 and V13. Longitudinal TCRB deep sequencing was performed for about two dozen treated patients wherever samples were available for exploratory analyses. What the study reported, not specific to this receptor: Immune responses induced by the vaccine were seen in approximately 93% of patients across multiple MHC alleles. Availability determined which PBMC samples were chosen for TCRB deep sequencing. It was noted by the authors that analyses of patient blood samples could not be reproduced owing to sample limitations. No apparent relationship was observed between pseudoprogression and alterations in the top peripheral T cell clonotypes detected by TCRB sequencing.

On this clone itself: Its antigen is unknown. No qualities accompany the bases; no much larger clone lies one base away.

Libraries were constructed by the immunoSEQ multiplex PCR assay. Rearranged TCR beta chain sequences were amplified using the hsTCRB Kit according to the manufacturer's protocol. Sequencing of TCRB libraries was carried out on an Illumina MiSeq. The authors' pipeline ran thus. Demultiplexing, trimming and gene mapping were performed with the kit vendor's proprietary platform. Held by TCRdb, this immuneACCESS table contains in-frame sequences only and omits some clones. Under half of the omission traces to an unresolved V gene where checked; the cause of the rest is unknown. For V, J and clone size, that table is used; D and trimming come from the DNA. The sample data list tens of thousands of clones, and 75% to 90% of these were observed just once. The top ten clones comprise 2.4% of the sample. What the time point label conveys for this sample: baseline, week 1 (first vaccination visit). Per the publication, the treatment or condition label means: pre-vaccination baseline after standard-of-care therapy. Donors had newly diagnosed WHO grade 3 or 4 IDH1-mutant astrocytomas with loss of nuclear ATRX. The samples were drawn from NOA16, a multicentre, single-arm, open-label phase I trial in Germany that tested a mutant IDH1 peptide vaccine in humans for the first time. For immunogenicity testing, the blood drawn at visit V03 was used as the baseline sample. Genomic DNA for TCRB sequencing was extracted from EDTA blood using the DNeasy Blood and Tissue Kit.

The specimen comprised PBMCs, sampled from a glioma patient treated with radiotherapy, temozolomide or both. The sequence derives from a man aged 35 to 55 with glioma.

The CDR3 is CASSTDRVGGYTF. The DNA sequence is as follows: TGTGCCAGTAGTACGGACAGGGTCGGTGGCTACACCTTC. The V and J segments used are TRBV19 and TRBJ1-2, with TRBD1 identical over 8 junction bases. Ends trimmed: V by 4 bases, J by 7 bases; bases unmatched to a gene: 5. Measured from the cysteine to the phenylalanine, the CDR3 is 13 residues long. CDR3 DNA only is kept here, 39 bases in frame from base 1. CDR1 LNHDA and CDR2 SQIVND are derived from the germline V gene (reference sequence).